These 16 T cell receptor beta chains share one sample of origin, sequenced in a study of T cells expressing NK-cell markers. TCRdb reanalyzed the 5' RACE reads and collapses them to one entry per CDR3 protein, without DNA. The sample includes almost 450,000 distinct CDR3 sequences. Material: blood T cells: a sorted CD56 or NKG2C T cell subset, CD4+ or CD8+ T cells, or bulk PBMC T cells (not recorded which). The receptors shown here come from a woman between 18 and 75 years old in good health.

The V and J genes are TRBV7-9 and TRBJ2-2; the TCRdb call, TRBD2, lacks DNA for checking. The CDR3 has 15 amino acids. The germline CDR1 and CDR2 sequences are SEHNR and FQNEAQ (reference sequence). This CDR3 is CATLSTSGTTGELFF.

V and J are TRBV5-5 and TRBJ2-3; TCRdb names TRBD2, which stays unverified in the absence of DNA. CDR3 length: 16 amino acids. Germline CDR1 SGHKS, CDR2 YYEKEE (reference sequence). CDR3 loop: CASSLGASLTTDTQYF. The full variable domain, with the rest looked up from reference TRBV5-5 and TRBJ2-3, is DAGVTQSPTHLIKTRGQQVTLRCSPISGHKSVSWYQQVLGQGPQFIFQYYEKEERGRGNFPDRFSARQFPNYSSELNVNALLLGDSALYLCASSLGASLTTDTQYFGPGTRLTVL.

J is TRBJ2-3 and V is TRBV12-3 or TRBV12-4; there is no DNA to check the TCRdb D call of TRBD1. CDR3 length: 13 residues. The CDR3 protein is CASIQGLEDTQYF.

The chain has TRBV12-3 or TRBV12-4 and TRBJ2-1; TCRdb proposes TRBD1, but this gene call is untestable without DNA. This CDR3 contains 12 residues. The CDR3 loop reads CARPGPYNEQFF.

This chain joins TRBV29-1 and TRBJ2-3; TCRdb picks TRBD1, but there is no DNA to check that call. The germline V gene encodes CDR1 SQVTM and CDR2 ANQGSEA. The CDR3 spans 13 residues. The CDR3 is CSVELPGPPTQYF.

The chain employs TRBV12-3 or TRBV12-4 and TRBJ2-7; no DNA is available, so the TRBD1 call from TCRdb remains unchecked. CDR3 length equals 13 residues. This CDR3 is CASRAQGNHEQYF.

The gene calls are TRBV4-3 and TRBJ2-1; the TCRdb call, TRBD2, lacks DNA for checking. CDR1 is LGHNA and CDR2 is YSLEER in the germline V gene. This CDR3 region has 17 residues. CDR3 sequence: CASSQDIYSGGDNEQFF.

This sequence joins TRBV20-1 and TRBJ2-2; with no DNA, the TCRdb D assignment of TRBD2 cannot be verified. Germline CDR1 reads DFQATT; CDR2 reads SNEGSKA (reference sequence). The CDR3 totals 15 residues. The CDR3 is CSAILAGGGTGELFF.

The J gene is TRBJ1-5, the V gene TRBV19. Germline-derived CDR1 and CDR2 are LNHDA and SQIVND (reference sequence). This CDR3 has 13 residues. The CDR3 loop is CASSIEGHQPQHF.

V and J are TRBV20-1 and TRBJ2-2; TCRdb's D call, TRBD2, is unchecked because there is no DNA. Germline loops: CDR1 DFQATT, CDR2 SNEGSKA (reference sequence). This CDR3 is built from 14 residues. CDR3 residues: CSATSQLGTGELFF.

J is TRBJ1-1 and V is TRBV12-3 or TRBV12-4; TCRdb calls TRBD1, which cannot be checked without DNA. There are 13 residues in the CDR3. CDR3 loop: CASSPYRVTEAFF.

CDR3 region: CSASSEFRFPYEQYF. The chain carries TRBV20-1 and TRBJ2-7; TCRdb's assignment of TRBD2 cannot be checked, as there is no DNA. Germline CDR1 DFQATT, CDR2 SNEGSKA (reference sequence). The CDR3 runs 15 residues.

This sequence joins TRBV25-1 and TRBJ2-7. Germline assignment: CDR1 MGHDK and CDR2 SYGVNS. CDR3 length equals 11 residues. The CDR3 spells CASSEGFEQYF.

V and J are TRBV7-3 and TRBJ2-1; TCRdb names TRBD1, which stays unverified in the absence of DNA. Germline CDR1 SGHTA, CDR2 FQGTGA. This CDR3 has 18 amino acids. The CDR3 spells CASSLTWARGSSYNEQFF.

The chain is built from TRBV6-1 and TRBJ1-1; TCRdb proposes TRBD1, but this gene call is untestable without DNA. This CDR3 has 14 amino acids. CDR1 is MNHNS, CDR2 SASEGT, per germline. CDR3 residues: CASRVGGWNTEAFF.

The rearrangement joins TRBV5-5 to TRBJ2-3; TCRdb lists TRBD2, though no DNA is available to test this call. This CDR3 is 16 amino acids long. Germline lookup yields CDR1 SGHKS and CDR2 YYEKEE (reference sequence). CDR3 residues: CASSQAGDASYNTQYF.